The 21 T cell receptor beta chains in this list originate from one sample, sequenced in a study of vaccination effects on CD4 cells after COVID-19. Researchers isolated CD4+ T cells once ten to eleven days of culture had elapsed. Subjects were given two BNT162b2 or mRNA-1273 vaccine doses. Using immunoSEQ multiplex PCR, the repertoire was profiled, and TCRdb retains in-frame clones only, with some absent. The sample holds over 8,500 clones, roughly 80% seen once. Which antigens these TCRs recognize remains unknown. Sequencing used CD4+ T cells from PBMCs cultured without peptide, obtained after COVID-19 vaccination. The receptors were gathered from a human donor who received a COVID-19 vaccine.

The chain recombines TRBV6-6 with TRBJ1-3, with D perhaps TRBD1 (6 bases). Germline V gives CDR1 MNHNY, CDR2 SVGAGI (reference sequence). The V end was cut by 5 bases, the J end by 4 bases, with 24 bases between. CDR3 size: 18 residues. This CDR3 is CASSPRTIRGPVGNTIYF. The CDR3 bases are TGTGCCAGCAGTCCACGCACAATCAGGGGTCCTGTCGGAAACACCATATATTTT.

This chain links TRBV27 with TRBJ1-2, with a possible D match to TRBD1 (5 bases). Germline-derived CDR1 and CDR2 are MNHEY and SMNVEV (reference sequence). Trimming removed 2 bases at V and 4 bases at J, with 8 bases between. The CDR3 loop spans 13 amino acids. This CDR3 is CASSLRRGYGYTF. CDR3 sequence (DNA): TGTGCCAGCAGTTTACGAAGGGGCTATGGCTACACCTTC.

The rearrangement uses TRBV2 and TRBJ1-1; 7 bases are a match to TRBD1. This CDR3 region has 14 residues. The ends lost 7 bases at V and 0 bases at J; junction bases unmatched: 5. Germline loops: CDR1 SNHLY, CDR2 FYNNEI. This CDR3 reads CASIFTGVNTEAFF. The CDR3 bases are TGTGCCAGCATTTTTACAGGGGTGAACACTGAAGCTTTCTTT.

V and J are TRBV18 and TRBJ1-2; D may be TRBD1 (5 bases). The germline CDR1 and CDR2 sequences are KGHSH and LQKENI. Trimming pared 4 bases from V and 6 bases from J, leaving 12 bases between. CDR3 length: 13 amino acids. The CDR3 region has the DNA TGTGCCAGCTCACTCGCCGGGGACGATGGCTACACCTTC. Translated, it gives CASSLAGDDGYTF.

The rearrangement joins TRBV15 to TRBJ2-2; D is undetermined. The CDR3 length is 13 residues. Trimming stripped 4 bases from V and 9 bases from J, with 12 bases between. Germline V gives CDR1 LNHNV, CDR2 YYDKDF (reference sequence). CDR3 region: CATSIRPTRELFF. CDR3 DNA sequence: TGTGCCACCAGCATTAGACCGACCCGGGAGCTGTTTTTT.

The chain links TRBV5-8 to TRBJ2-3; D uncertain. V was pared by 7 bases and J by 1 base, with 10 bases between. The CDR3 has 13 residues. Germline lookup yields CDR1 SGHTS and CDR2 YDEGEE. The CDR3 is CASRSQGTDTQYF. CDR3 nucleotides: TGTGCCAGCCGGAGCCAGGGCACAGATACGCAGTATTTT.

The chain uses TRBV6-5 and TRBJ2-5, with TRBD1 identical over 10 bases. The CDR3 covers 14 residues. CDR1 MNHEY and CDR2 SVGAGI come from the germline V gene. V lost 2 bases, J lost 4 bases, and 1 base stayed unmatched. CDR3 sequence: CASSYRDRGETQYF. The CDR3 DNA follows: TGTGCCAGCAGTTACCGGGACAGGGGAGAGACCCAGTACTTC.

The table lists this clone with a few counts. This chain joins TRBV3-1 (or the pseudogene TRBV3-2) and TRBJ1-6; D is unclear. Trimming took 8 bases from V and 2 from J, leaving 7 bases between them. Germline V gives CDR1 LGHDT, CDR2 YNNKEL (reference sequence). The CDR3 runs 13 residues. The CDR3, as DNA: TGTGCCAGCGGCAGGCCCTATAATTCACCCCTCCACTTT. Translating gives CASGRPYNSPLHF.

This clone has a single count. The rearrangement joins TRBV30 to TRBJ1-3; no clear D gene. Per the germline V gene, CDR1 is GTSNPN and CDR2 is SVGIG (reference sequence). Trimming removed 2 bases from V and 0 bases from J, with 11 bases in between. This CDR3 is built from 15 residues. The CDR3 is CAWSPLSGSGNTIYF. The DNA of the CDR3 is TGTGCCTGGAGTCCTTTGTCGGGCTCTGGAAACACCATATATTTT. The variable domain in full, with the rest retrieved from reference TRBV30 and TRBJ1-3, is SQTIHQWPATLVQPVGSPLSLECTVEGTSNPNLYWYRQAAGRGLQLLFYSVGIGQISSEVPQNLSASRPQDRQFILSSKKLLLSDSGFYLCAWSPLSGSGNTIYFGEGSWLTVV.

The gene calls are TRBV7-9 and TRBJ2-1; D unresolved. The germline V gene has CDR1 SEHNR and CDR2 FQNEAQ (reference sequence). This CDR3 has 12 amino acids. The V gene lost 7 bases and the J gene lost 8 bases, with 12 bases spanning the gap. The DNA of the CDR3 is TGTGCCAGCATCCTAAATGGCCATGAGCAGTTCTTC. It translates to CASILNGHEQFF.

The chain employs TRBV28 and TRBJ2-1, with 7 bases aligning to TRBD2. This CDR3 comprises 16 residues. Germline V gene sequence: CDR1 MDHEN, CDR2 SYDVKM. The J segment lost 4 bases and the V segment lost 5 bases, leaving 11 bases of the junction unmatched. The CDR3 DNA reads TGTGCCAGCAGTCCCCTTGGGGGGACTACTTACAATGAGCAGTTCTTC. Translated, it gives CASSPLGGTTYNEQFF.

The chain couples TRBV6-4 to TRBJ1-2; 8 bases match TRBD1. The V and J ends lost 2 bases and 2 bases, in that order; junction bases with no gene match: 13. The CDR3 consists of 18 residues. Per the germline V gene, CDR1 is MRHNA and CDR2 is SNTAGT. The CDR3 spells CASSDGAGGASANYGYTF. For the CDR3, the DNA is TGTGCCAGCAGTGACGGGGCAGGGGGCGCGTCTGCCAACTATGGCTACACCTTC.

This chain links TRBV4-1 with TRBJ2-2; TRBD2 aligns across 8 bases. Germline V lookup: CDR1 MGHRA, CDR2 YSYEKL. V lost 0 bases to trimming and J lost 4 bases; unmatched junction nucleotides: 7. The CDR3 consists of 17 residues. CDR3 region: CASSQDPSGRITGELFF. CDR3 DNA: TGCGCCAGCAGCCAAGATCCTAGCGGGCGGATCACCGGGGAGCTGTTTTTT.

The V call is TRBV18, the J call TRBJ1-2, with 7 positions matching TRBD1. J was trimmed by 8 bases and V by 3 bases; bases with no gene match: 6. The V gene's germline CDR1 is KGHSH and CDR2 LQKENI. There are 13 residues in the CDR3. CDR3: CASSPTTGYGYTF. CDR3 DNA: TGTGCCAGCTCACCTACGACAGGGTACGGCTACACCTTC.

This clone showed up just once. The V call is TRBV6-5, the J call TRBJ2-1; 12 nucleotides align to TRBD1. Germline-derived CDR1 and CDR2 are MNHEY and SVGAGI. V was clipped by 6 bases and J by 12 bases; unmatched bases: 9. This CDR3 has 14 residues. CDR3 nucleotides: TGTGCCAGCAGCTATCCGGGACAGGGGGCTCGGCAGTTCTTC. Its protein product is CASSYPGQGARQFF.

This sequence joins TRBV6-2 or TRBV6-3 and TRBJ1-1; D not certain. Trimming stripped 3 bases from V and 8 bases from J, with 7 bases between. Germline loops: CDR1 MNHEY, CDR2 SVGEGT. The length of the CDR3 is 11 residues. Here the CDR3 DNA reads TGTGCCAGCAGTTATAAGTACGAAGCTTTCTTT. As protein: CASSYKYEAFF.

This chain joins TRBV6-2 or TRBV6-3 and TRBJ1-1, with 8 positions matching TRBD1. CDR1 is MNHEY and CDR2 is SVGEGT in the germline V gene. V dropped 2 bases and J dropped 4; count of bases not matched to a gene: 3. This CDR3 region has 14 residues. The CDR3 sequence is CASSYAQGATEAFF. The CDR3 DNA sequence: TGTGCCAGCAGTTACGCGCAGGGGGCCACTGAAGCTTTCTTT.

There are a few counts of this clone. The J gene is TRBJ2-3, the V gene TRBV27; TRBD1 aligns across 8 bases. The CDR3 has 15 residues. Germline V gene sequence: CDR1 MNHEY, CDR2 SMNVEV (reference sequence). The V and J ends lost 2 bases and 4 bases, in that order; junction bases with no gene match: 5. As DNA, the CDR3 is TGTGCCAGCAGTTTACAGGGGGCGAGGGCAGATACGCAGTATTTT. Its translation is CASSLQGARADTQYF.

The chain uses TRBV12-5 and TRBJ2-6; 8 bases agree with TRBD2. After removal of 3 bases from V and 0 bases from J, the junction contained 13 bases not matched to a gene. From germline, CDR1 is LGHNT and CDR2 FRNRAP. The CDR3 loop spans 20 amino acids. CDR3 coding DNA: TGTGCTAGTGGTTTTTCTCTAGCGGGTCCCCGGGGCTCTGGGGCCAACGTCCTGACTTTC. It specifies CASGFSLAGPRGSGANVLTF.

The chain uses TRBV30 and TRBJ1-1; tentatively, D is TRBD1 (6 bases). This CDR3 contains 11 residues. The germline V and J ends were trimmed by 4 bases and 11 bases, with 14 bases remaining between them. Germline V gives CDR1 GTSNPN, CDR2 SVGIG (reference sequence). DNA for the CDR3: TGTGCCTGGAAACAGGGAGGTTTCGCTTTCTTT. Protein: CAWKQGGFAFF.

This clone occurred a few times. CDR3 in DNA: TGTGCCAGCAGCTTAGGGGACAGCCCTAATCAGCCCCAGCATTTT. Residues: CASSLGDSPNQPQHF. The V call is TRBV7-9, the J call TRBJ1-5, with 7 nucleotides matching TRBD1. This CDR3 comprises 15 residues. Trimming removed 1 base from V and 4 bases from J; junction bases left unmatched: 4. From germline, CDR1 is SEHNR and CDR2 FQNEAQ (reference sequence).